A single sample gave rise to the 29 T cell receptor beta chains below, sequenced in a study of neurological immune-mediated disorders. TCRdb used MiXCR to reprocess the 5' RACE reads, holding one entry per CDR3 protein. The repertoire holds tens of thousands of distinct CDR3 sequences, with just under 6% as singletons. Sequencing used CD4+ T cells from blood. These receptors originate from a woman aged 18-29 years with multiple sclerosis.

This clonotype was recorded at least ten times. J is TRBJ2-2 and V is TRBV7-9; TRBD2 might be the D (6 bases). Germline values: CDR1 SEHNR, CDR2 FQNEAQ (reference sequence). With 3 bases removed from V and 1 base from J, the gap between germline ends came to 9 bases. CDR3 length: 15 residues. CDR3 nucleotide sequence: TGTGCCAGCAGCTTCGGACTATTGAACACCGGGGAGCTGTTTTTT. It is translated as CASSFGLLNTGELFF.

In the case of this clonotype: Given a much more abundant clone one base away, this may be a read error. The CDR3 here is CASSNRDWAYYGYTF. CDR3 coding DNA: TGTGCCAGCAGCAACCGGGACTGGGCTTACTATGGCTACACCTTC. This rearrangement joins TRBV14 to TRBJ1-2; perhaps TRBD1 as D (5 bases). The V and J ends lost 5 bases and 3 bases respectively, with 16 bases between them. Germline lookup yields CDR1 SGHDN and CDR2 FVKESK. The CDR3 runs to 15 residues.

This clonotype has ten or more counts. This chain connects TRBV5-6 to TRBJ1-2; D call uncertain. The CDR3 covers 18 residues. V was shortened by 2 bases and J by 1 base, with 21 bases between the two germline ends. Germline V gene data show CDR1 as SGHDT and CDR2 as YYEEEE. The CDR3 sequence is CASSFEGVRLTRNYGYTF. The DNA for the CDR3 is TGTGCCAGCAGCTTTGAAGGCGTGCGATTGACTCGTAACTATGGCTACACCTTC.

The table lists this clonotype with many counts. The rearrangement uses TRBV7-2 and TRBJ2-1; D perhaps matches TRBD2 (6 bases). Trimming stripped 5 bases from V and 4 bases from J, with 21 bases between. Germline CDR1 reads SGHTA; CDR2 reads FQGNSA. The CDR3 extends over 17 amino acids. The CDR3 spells CASSPNLPGLLYNEQFF. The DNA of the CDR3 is TGTGCCAGCAGCCCAAATCTTCCGGGACTCTTATACAATGAGCAGTTCTTC.

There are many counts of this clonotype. CDR3 loop: CASAGGARNTEAFF. The CDR3 DNA reads TGCGCCAGCGCTGGAGGGGCCCGGAACACTGAAGCTTTCTTT. The chain carries TRBV5-1 and TRBJ1-1; D perhaps matches TRBD1 (5 bases). The V end was cut by 7 bases, the J end by 1 base, with 14 bases between. Looked up from germline, CDR1 is SGHRS and CDR2 is YFSETQ. The CDR3 covers 14 residues.

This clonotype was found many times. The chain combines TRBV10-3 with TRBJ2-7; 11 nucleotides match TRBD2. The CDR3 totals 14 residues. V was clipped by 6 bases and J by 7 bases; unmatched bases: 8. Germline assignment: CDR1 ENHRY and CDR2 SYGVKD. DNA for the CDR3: TGTGCCATCAGCTTAGCGGGAGGGCCGGGGGAGCAGTACGTC. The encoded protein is CAISLAGGPGEQYV.

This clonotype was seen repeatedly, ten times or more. This chain's CDR3 is CASSLGGLISNTEAFF. In DNA, the CDR3 is TGTGCCAGCAGCTTAGGAGGTCTCATATCGAACACTGAAGCTTTCTTT. J is TRBJ1-1 and V is TRBV7-9; D unresolved. Germline CDR1 reads SEHNR; CDR2 reads FQNEAQ (reference sequence). Trimming stripped 1 base from V and 1 base from J, with 13 bases between. The CDR3 has 16 amino acids.

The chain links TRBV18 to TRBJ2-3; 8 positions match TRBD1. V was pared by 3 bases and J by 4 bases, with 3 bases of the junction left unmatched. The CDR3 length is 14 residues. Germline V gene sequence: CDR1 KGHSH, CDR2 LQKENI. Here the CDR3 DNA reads TGTGCCAGCTCACCTCAACAGGGGGCAGATACGCAGTATTTT. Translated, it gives CASSPQQGADTQYF.

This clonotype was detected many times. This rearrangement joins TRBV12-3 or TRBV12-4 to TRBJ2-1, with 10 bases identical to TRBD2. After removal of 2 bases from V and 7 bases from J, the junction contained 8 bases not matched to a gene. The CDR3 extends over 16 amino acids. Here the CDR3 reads CASSLKSGRAGNEQFF. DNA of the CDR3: TGTGCCAGCAGTTTAAAAAGCGGGAGGGCCGGTAATGAGCAGTTCTTC.

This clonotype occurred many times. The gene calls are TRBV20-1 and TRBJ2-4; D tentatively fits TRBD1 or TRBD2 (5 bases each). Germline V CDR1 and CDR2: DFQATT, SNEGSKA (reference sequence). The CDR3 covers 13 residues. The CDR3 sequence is CSQGVVAKNIQYF. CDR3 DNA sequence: TGCAGCCAGGGAGTGGTTGCCAAAAACATTCAGTACTTC.

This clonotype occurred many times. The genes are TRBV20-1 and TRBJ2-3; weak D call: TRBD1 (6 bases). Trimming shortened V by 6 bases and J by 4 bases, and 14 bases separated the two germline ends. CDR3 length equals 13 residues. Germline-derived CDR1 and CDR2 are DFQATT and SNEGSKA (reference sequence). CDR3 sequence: CSATDSPPDTQYF. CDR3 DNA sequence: TGCAGTGCCACGGACAGTCCGCCAGATACGCAGTATTTT.

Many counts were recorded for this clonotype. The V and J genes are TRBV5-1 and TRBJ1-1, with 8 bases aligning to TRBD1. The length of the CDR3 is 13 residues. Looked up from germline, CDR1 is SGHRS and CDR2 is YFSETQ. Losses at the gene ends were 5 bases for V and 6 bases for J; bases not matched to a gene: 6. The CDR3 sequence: CASRIPGGAEAFF. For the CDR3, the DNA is TGCGCCAGCAGAATCCCAGGGGGCGCTGAAGCTTTCTTT. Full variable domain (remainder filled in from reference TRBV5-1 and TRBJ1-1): KAGVTQTPRYLIKTRGQQVTLSCSPISGHRSVSWYQQTPGQGLQFLFEYFSETQRNKGNFPGRFSGRQFSNSRSEMNVSTLELGDSALYLCASRIPGGAEAFFGQGTRLTVV.

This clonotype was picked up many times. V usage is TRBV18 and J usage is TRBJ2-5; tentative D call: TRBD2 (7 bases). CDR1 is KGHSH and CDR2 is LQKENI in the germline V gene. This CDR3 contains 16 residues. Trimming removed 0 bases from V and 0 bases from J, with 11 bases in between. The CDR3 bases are TGTGCCAGCTCACCACCGGGGGGGCTTAACCAAGAGACCCAGTACTTC. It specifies CASSPPGGLNQETQYF.

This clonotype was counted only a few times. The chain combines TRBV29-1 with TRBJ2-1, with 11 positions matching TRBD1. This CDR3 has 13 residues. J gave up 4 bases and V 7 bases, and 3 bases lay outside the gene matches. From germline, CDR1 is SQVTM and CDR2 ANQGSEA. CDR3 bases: TGCAGCGCGGACAGGGGGCTATACAATGAGCAGTTCTTC. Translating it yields CSADRGLYNEQFF.

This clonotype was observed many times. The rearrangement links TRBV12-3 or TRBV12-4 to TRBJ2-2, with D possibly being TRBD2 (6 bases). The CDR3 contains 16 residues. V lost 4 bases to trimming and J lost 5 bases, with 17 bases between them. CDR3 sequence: CASSSRLVLGTGELFF. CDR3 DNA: TGTGCCAGCAGTTCGCGACTAGTCTTGGGGACCGGGGAGCTGTTTTTT.

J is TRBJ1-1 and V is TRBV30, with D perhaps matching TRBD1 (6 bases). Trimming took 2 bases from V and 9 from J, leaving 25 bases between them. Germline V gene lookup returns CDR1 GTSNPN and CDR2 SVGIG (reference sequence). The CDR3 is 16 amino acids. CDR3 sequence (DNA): TGTGCCTGGAGTTTCGCGAGGGGCGAAGATAGGGGGAAAGCTTTCTTT. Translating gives CAWSFARGEDRGKAFF. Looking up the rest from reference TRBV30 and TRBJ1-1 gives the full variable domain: SQTIHQWPATLVQPVGSPLSLECTVEGTSNPNLYWYRQAAGRGLQLLFYSVGIGQISSEVPQNLSASRPQDRQFILSSKKLLLSDSGFYLCAWSFARGEDRGKAFFGQGTRLTVV.

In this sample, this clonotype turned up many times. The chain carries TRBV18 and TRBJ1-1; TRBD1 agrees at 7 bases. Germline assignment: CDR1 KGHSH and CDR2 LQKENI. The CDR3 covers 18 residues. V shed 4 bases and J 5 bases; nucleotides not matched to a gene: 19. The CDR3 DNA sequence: TGTGCCAGCTCACTCAACTCCGGGACAGCTACCTTACGTACTGAAGCTTTCTTT. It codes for CASSLNSGTATLRTEAFF.

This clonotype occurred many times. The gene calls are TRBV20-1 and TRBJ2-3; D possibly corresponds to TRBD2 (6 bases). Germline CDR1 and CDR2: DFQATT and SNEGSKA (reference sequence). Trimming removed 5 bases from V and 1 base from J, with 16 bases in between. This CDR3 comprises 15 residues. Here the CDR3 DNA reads TGCAGTGCTGTTTCCAGAGCGGGTGGCACAGATACGCAGTATTTT. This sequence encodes CSAVSRAGGTDTQYF.

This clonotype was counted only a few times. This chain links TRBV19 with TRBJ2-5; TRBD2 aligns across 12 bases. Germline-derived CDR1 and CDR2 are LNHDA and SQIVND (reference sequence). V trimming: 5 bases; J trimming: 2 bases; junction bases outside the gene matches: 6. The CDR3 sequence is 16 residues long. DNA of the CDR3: TGTGCCAGTAGTGCCTCTAGCGGGAGGGGTCAAGAGACCCAGTACTTC. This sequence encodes CASSASSGRGQETQYF.

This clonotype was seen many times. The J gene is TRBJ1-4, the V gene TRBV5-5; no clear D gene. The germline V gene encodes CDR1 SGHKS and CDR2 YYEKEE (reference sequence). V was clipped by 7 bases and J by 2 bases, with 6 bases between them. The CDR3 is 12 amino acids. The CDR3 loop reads CASGVTNEKLFF. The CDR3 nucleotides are TGTGCCAGCGGAGTGACTAATGAAAAACTGTTTTTT.

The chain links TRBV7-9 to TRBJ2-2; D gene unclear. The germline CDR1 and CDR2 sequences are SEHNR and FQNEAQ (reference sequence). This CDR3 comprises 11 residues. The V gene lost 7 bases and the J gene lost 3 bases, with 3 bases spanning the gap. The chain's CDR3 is CASTDTGELFF. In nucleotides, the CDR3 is TGTGCCAGCACCGACACCGGGGAGCTGTTTTTT.

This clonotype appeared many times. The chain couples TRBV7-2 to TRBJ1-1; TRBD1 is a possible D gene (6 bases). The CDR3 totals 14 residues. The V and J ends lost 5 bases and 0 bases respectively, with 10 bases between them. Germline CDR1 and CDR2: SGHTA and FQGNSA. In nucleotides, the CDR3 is TGTGCCAGCAGCCCGGACAGACTGAACACTGAAGCTTTCTTT. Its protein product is CASSPDRLNTEAFF.

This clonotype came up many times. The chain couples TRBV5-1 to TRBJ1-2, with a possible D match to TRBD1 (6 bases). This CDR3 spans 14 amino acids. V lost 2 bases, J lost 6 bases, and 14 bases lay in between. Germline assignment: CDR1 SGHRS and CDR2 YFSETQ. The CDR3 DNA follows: TGCGCCAGCAGCTTAAGCCCCAGGGGAGATGGCTACACCTTC. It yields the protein CASSLSPRGDGYTF.

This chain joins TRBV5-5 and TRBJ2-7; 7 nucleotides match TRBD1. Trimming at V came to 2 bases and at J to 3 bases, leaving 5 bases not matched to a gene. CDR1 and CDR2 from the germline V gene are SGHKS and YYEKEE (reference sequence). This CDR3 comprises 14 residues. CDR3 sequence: CASSLYTGDYEQYF. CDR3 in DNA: TGTGCCAGCAGCTTATATACAGGGGACTACGAGCAGTACTTC. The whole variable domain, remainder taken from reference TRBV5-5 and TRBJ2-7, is DAGVTQSPTHLIKTRGQQVTLRCSPISGHKSVSWYQQVLGQGPQFIFQYYEKEERGRGNFPDRFSARQFPNYSSELNVNALLLGDSALYLCASSLYTGDYEQYFGPGTRLTVT.

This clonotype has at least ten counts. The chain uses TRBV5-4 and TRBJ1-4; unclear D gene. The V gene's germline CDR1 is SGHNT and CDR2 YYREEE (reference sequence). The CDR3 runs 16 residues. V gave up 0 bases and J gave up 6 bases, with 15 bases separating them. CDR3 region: CASSLVGSGMDEKLFF. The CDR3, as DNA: TGTGCCAGCAGCTTGGTCGGCAGCGGAATGGATGAAAAACTGTTTTTT.

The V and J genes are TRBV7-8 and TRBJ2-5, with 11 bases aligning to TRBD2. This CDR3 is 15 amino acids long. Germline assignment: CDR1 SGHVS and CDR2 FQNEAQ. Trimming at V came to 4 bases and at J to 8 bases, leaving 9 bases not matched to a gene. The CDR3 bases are TGTGCCAGCAGCTCCCTAGCGGGGGGAAGGGATACCCAGTACTTC. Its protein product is CASSSLAGGRDTQYF.

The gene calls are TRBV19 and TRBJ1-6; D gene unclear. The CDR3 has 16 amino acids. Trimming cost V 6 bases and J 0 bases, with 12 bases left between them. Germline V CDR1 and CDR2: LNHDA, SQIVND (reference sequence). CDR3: CASSTAPSSYNSPLHF. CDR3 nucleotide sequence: TGTGCCAGTAGCACAGCCCCAAGCTCCTATAATTCACCCCTCCACTTT. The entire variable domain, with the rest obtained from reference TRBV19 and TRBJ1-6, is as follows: DGGITQSPKYLFRKEGQNVTLSCEQNLNHDAMYWYRQDPGQGLRLIYYSQIVNDFQKGDIAEGYSVSREKKESFPLTVTSAQKNPTAFYLCASSTAPSSYNSPLHFGNGTRLTVT.

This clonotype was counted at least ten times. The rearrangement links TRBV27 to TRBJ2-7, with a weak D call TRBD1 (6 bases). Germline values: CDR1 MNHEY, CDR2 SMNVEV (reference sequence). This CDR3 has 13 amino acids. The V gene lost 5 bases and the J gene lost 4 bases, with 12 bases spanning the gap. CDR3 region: CASSGTGRYEQYF. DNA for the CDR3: TGTGCCAGCAGTGGAACAGGGCGTTACGAGCAGTACTTC.

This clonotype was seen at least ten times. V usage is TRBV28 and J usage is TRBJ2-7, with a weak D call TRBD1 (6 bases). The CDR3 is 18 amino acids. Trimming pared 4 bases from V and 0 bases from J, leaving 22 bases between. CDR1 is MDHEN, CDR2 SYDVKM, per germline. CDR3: CASSSFPRMSRGSYEQYF. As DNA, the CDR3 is TGTGCCAGCAGTTCCTTTCCCCGGATGAGCAGGGGCTCCTACGAGCAGTACTTC.